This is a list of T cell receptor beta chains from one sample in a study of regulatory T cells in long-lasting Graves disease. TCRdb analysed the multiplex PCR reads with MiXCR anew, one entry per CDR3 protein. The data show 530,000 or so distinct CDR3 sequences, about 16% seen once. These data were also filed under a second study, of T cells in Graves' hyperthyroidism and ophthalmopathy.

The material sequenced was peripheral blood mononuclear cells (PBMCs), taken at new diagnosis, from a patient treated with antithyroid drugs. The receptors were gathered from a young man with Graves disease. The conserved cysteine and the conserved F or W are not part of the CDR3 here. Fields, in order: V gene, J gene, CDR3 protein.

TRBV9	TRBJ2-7	ASSPGGTGGYEQY
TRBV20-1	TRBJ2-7	SASFTARFHEQY
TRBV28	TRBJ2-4	ASSPGSGGKNIQY
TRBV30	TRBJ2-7	AWRLAQGKYYEQY
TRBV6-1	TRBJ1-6	ASRSRVFAYNSPLH
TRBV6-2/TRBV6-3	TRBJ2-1	ASSPWTGSLVNEQF
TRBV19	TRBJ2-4	ASSSTTVTAKNIQY
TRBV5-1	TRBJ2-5	ASSRSQNQETQY
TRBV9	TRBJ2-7	ASSDGGGAYSEQY
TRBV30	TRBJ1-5	AWSTGQGMGPQH
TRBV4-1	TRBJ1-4	ASSRFGEEEKLF
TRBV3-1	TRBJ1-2	ASSQEYDSANLYGYT
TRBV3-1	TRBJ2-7	ASSHDYSYEQY
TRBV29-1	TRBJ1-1	STGTGDVNTEAF
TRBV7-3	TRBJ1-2	ASSLMPDSLYGYT
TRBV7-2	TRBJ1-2	ASSLDIQAFYGYT
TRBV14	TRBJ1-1	ASSQVTGWDTEAF
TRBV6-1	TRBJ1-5	ASTWQGDQPQH
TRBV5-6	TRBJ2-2	ASSFLRRGTYANTGELF
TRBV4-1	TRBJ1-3	ASSQGFSGNTIY
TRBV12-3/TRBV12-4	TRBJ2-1	ASSFRWEQF
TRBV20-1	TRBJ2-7	SARGQVKRERGEQY
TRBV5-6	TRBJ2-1	ASSQRAGEQF
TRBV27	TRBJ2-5	ASSLVGVGSTETQY
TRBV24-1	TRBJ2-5	ATSDLPGTGGETQY
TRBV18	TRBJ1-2	ASSPPSGGRDGYT
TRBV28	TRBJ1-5	ASSSDSNQPQH
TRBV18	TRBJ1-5	ASSPFPPGTVNSNQPQH
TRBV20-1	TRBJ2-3	SAYTDTQY
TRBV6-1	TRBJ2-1	ASTRGGNEQF
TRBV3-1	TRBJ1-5	ASSQDLFNGIGPQH
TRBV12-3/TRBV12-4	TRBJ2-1	ASSRRLAGSSWEQF
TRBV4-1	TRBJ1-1	ASSSRTGRTEAF
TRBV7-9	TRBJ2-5	ASSQSLGLETETQY
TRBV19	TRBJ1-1	ASSIDTMAENTEAF